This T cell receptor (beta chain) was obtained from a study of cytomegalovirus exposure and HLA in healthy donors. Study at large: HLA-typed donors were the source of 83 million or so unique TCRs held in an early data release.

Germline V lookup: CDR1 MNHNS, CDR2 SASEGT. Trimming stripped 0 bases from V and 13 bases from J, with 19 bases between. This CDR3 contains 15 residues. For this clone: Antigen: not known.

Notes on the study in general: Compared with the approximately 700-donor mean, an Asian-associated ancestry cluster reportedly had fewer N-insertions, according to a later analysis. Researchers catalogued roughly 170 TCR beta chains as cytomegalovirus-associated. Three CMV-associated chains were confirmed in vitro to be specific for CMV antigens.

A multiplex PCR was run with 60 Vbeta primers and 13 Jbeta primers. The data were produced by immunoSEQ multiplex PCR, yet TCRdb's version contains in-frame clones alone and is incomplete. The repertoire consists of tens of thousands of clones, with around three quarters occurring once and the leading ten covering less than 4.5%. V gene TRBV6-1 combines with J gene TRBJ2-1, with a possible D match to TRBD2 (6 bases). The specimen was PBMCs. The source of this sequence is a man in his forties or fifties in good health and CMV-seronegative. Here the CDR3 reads CASSEAGAGSSTQFF. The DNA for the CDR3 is TGTGCCAGCAGTGAAGCGGGCGCGGGAAGTAGTACCCAGTTCTTC.